This T cell receptor (beta chain) came from a study of blood T cell repertoires in COVID-19. V shed 0 bases and J shed 8 bases, with 11 bases lying between them. The germline V gene has CDR1 SGHKS and CDR2 YYEKEE (reference sequence). CDR3 length equals 14 residues. Sequenced by immunoSEQ multiplex PCR; TCRdb stores in-frame clones only, minus some. The table lists approximately 250,000 clones, around nine tenths of them singletons. The sequence was obtained from a woman between 55 and 75 years old with COVID-19, enrolled during active disease. V usage is TRBV5-5 and J usage is TRBJ1-4; D perhaps matches TRBD1 (5 bases). Specimen: peripheral blood. The CDR3 DNA reads as TGTGCCAGCAGCTTGGATCAGGGTCTGGAAAAACTGTTTTTT. This codes for CASSLDQGLEKLFF.